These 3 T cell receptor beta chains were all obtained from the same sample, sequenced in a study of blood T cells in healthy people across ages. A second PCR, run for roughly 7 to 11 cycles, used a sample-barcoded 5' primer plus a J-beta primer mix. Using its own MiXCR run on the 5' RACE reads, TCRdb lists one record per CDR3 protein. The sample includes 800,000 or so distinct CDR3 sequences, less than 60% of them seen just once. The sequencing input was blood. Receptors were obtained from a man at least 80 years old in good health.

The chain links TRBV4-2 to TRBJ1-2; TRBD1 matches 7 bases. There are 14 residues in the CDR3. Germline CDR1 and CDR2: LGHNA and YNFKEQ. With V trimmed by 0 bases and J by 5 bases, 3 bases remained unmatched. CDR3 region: CASSQEQGYYGYTF. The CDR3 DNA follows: TGTGCCAGCAGCCAAGAACAGGGGTATTATGGCTACACCTTC.

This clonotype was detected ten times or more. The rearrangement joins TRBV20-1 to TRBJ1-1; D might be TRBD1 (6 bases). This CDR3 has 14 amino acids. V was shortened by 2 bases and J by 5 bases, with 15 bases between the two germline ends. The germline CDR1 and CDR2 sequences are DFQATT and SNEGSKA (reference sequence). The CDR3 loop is CSARSTGLRTEAFF. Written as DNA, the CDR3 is TGCAGTGCTAGAAGTACAGGGTTGAGGACTGAAGCTTTCTTT.

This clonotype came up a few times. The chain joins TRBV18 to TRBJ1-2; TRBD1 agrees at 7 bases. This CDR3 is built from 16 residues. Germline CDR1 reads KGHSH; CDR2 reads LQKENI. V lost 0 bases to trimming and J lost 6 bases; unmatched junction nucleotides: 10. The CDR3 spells CASSPPKGQSKHGYTF. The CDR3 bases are TGTGCCAGCTCACCACCGAAGGGACAGTCTAAACATGGCTACACCTTC.